A single TCR beta chain is shown here with its context. Its antigen is as yet unknown. Distinct nucleotide sequences in the sample also encode this CDR3. The data belong to a study of shared clonotypes between healthy human individuals. The overall study: Aged 18 to 49, the donors were two women and a few men. Study-wide results and limits: Estimated richness was generally greater in naive than memory subsets. Roughly 5% of naive CD4 clonotypes were common to four donors. The sampled material consisted only of blood, and tissue repertoires are likely to differ.

Method: immunoSEQ multiplex PCR; TCRdb's copy keeps in-frame clones and lacks some. The sample consists of approximately 2.5 million clones, under 95% of them appearing once. This CDR3 has 15 residues. Germline CDR1 reads SGHTA; CDR2 reads FQGNSA. V dropped 3 bases and J dropped 4; count of bases not matched to a gene: 4. This sequence originates from a man aged 18 to 29 in good health. Some clones in this sample may be carry-over from other donors' samples. Input material: naive CD4+ T cells from PBMCs. Subset reported: CD45RA+ positively selected. The chain links TRBV7-2 to TRBJ2-1; 9 bases fit TRBD1. CDR3 loop: CASSLDRGSYNEQFF. The CDR3 DNA sequence: TGTGCCAGCAGCTTGGACAGGGGCTCTTACAATGAGCAGTTCTTC.